The entry that follows covers one TCR beta chain sequence. It has no known antigen specificity. Base-call qualities are not available, and no considerably larger clone is one nucleotide away. The CDR3 regions of human TCRbeta chains were subjected to immunosequencing. Under the source paper's analysis protocol: Repertoire TCRs were matched against a reference library of SARS-CoV-2-specific TCRs generated with the MIRA antigen-specificity platform. Breadth was defined as the fraction of unique TCRs that were SARS-CoV-2-associated. Depth was defined as the fraction of total T cells that were SARS-CoV-2-associated. Using the MIRA data, each spike-specific TCR was mapped to the spike region that the TCR reacts to and placed in a CD4 or CD8 class. Log10-transformed breadth and depth values were compared by one-way ANOVA with Sidak's multiple comparisons tests. TCRdb took over this immuneACCESS table, retaining in-frame rearrangements with V and J assigned. Such tables are incomplete; in checked studies, under half of the missing clones stem from an unresolved V gene, and the remainder is unexplained. Clone size and the V and J calls come from that table; the DNA yielded D and trimming. Counted in this sample were approximately 64,000 clones; 90% to 95% of them appeared once. The leading ten clones occupy 6.3% of the sample.

Per the publication, the time point label means: about 28 days (+/-7) after the second vaccine dose. Interpreted using the paper, the treatment or condition label stands for: meningococcal conjugate vaccine given as trial control. Samples from vaccinated people were obtained from the UK trials COV001 and COV002, which included a single-blind randomized controlled phase 2/3 trial of AZD1222 (ChAdOx1 nCoV-19) in healthy adults. For TCRbeta chain sequencing, PBMC samples from trial participants were taken at day 0 and at day 28 after the second dose. The data belong to a study of T cell responses to AZD1222 COVID-19 vaccine (dated by TCRdb to the early 2020s). Background for the entire study: TCR sequencing covered roughly 230 trial participants: 200 to 210 given two doses of AZD1222 and 26 given two doses of MenACWY control vaccine. Trial participants were enrolled into age subgroups of 18-55, 56-69 and 70-plus years, which contained approximately 150, 28 and 58 TCR-sequenced participants, respectively.

The CDR3 spans 15 residues, from the cysteine through the phenylalanine. Only CDR3 DNA remains: 45 bases, in frame from the first base. CDR1 and CDR2 (SGDLS, YYNGEE) derive from the germline V gene. For this chain, trimming is 0 bases at the V end and 9 bases at the J end, and the number of junction bases without a gene match is 7. On the study overall, not on this receptor specifically: Conclusions about previously exposed vaccinees are limited, since just 5 to 7 AZD1222 recipients were seropositive for SARS-CoV-2 at baseline. Spike-specific TCR breadth and depth rose significantly after two AZD1222 doses compared with day 0 and with MenACWY recipients. Reportedly, almost half of the unique spike-specific TCRs recognized epitopes lying outside the regions that are mutated in the B.1.351 and B.1.1.7 variants. CD4 TCRs associated with the vaccine covered the entire spike protein, and the dominant responses were in regions 160-218 and 743-854. In the small 56-69-year group, the increase in depth fell short of significance, most likely because of low power. Because no day 14 peak-response samples were available, the repertoires could be characterized only after the peak T cell response. Participants were mostly white British and included more females than males, and it was suggested by the authors that clonal diversity may have been underestimated.

The clonotype originates from an adult who received the MenACWY meningococcal vaccine as a control. Specimen: peripheral blood, collected 28 days after the second dose of the MenACWY control vaccine. The V and J segments used are TRBV9 and TRBJ2-1; TRBD2 agrees with 9 junctional bases. The DNA reads as follows: TGTGCCAGCAGCGTAGGGCTAGCGGGATTAGGTGAGCAGTTCTTC. It is translated as CASSVGLAGLGEQFF.